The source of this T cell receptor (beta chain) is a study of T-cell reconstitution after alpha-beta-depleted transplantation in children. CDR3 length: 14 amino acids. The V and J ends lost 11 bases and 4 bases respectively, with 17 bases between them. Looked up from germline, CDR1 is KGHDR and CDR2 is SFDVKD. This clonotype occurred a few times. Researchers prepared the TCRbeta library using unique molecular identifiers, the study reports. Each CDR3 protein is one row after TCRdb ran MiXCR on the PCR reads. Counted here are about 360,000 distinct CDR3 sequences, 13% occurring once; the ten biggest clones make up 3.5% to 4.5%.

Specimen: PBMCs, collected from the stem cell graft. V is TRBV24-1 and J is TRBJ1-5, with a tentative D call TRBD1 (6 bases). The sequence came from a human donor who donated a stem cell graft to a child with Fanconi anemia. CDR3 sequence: CAKRGGASNQPQHF. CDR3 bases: TGTGCCAAGAGGGGGGGGGCTTCGAATCAGCCCCAGCATTTT.